This T cell receptor beta chain was found in a study of T-cell memory formation after mild COVID-19. TCRdb analysed the 5' RACE reads with MiXCR anew, one entry per CDR3 protein. This table has some 330,000 distinct CDR3 sequences, under 25% appearing once. The ends were cut back, 1 base at V and 2 bases at J, with 8 bases in the middle. CDR3 length: 14 residues. Germline values: CDR1 SEHNR, CDR2 FQNEAQ (reference sequence). This receptor was taken from an adult woman who had mild COVID-19 (a few samples of this study predate the infection). Cell type and time point are not known. The J gene is TRBJ1-1, the V gene TRBV7-9; D is uncertain. Input material: PBMCs or a T cell subset sorted from them (not recorded which). CDR3 in DNA: TGTGCCAGCAGCTTAGAAATGGGTAACACTGAAGCTTTCTTT. It encodes CASSLEMGNTEAFF.